This is a list of T cell receptor beta chains from one sample in a study of OX40 agonist ivuxolimab in advanced cancers. The method was immunoSEQ multiplex PCR; TCRdb's version includes in-frame clones alone and lacks a portion of them. The data hold about 94,000 clones, with about 92% observed a single time. Sequencing used CD4+ or CD8+ T cells sorted from blood, obtained in a trial of the OX40 agonist ivuxolimab. These receptors were taken from an adult with an advanced solid tumor such as melanoma, head and neck, liver or kidney cancer. Both conserved end residues are part of each CDR3. Each record gives: V gene, CDR3 length, J gene, CDR3 protein.

V gene: TRBV5-8; CDR3 length: 13; J gene: TRBJ2-3; CDR3 protein: CASSLRGRDTQYF
V gene: TRBV29-1; CDR3 length: 14; J gene: TRBJ2-3; CDR3 protein: CSVPIQGPTDTQYF
V gene: TRBV9; CDR3 length: 14; J gene: TRBJ2-3; CDR3 protein: CASSDSGNTDTQYF
V gene: TRBV28; CDR3 length: 14; J gene: TRBJ2-3; CDR3 protein: CASSFKGPANTQYF
V gene: TRBV6-1; CDR3 length: 17; J gene: TRBJ2-7; CDR3 protein: CASSEENTSSFSYEQYF
V gene: TRBV10-3; CDR3 length: 14; J gene: TRBJ1-3; CDR3 protein: CAISGKDSRNTIYF
V gene: TRBV5-6; CDR3 length: 15; J gene: TRBJ2-1; CDR3 protein: CASGGPSGVYNEQFF
V gene: TRBV7-2; CDR3 length: 17; J gene: TRBJ2-5; CDR3 protein: CASSLAGGFPGQETQYF
V gene: TRBV19; CDR3 length: 13; J gene: TRBJ1-1; CDR3 protein: CASRAGVNTEAFF
V gene: TRBV5-1; CDR3 length: 12; J gene: TRBJ1-1; CDR3 protein: CASISPNTEAFF
V gene: TRBV27; CDR3 length: 13; J gene: TRBJ1-1; CDR3 protein: CASSLWTGGSAFF
V gene: TRBV28; CDR3 length: 12; J gene: TRBJ1-2; CDR3 protein: CASSSGNYGYTF
V gene: TRBV11-2; CDR3 length: 14; J gene: TRBJ2-5; CDR3 protein: CASSQYRGSETQYF
V gene: TRBV11-2; CDR3 length: 15; J gene: TRBJ2-1; CDR3 protein: CASSLDLREVNEQFF
V gene: TRBV9; CDR3 length: 13; J gene: TRBJ2-3; CDR3 protein: CASSVGSTDTQYF
V gene: TRBV20-1; CDR3 length: 11; J gene: TRBJ2-1; CDR3 protein: CSAREHNEQFF
V gene: TRBV4-1; CDR3 length: 14; J gene: TRBJ2-5; CDR3 protein: CASSRGQGEETQYF
V gene: TRBV7-3; CDR3 length: 15; J gene: TRBJ2-1; CDR3 protein: CASSLKDFSYNEQFF
V gene: TRBV5-5; CDR3 length: 16; J gene: TRBJ2-7; CDR3 protein: CASSWPRLAGENEQYF
V gene: TRBV6-5; CDR3 length: 15; J gene: TRBJ1-5; CDR3 protein: CASSYSAGGNQPQHF
V gene: TRBV5-6; CDR3 length: 14; J gene: TRBJ2-7; CDR3 protein: CASSPGTGTHEQYF
V gene: TRBV5-6; CDR3 length: 14; J gene: TRBJ2-4; CDR3 protein: CASSSVGAKNIQYF
V gene: TRBV29-1; CDR3 length: 13; J gene: TRBJ2-7; CDR3 protein: CSVEGPRSYEQYF
V gene: TRBV6-1; CDR3 length: 14; J gene: TRBJ2-1; CDR3 protein: CASSEEPLYNEQFF
V gene: TRBV6-5; CDR3 length: 12; J gene: TRBJ2-5; CDR3 protein: CASSGGLETQYF
V gene: TRBV25-1; CDR3 length: 15; J gene: TRBJ2-3; CDR3 protein: CASSEITSGSDTQYF
V gene: TRBV6-6; CDR3 length: 15; J gene: TRBJ2-5; CDR3 protein: CASRQEEGRQETQYF
V gene: TRBV6-6; CDR3 length: 13; J gene: TRBJ1-1; CDR3 protein: CASTQGILTEAFF
V gene: TRBV5-4; CDR3 length: 14; J gene: TRBJ1-2; CDR3 protein: CASSPDVSLDGYTF
V gene: TRBV27; CDR3 length: 13; J gene: TRBJ1-2; CDR3 protein: CASSLSQGAARTF
V gene: TRBV5-4; CDR3 length: 17; J gene: TRBJ2-5; CDR3 protein: CASSLESEIFAEETQYF
V gene: TRBV14; CDR3 length: 17; J gene: TRBJ2-5; CDR3 protein: CASSPGLAGGPRETQYF
V gene: TRBV5-5; CDR3 length: 14; J gene: TRBJ2-7; CDR3 protein: CASSSRWKRYEQYF
V gene: TRBV11-2; CDR3 length: 16; J gene: TRBJ2-2; CDR3 protein: CASSLVGAWGTGELFF
V gene: TRBV6-5; CDR3 length: 12; J gene: TRBJ1-5; CDR3 protein: CASSPDGQPQHF
V gene: TRBV28; CDR3 length: 14; J gene: TRBJ1-3; CDR3 protein: CASSPMGSGNTIYF
V gene: TRBV19; CDR3 length: 13; J gene: TRBJ1-1; CDR3 protein: CASSWDGNTEAFF
V gene: TRBV30; CDR3 length: 18; J gene: TRBJ2-5; CDR3 protein: CAWRAGTSGRARVETQYF
V gene: TRBV19; CDR3 length: 14; J gene: TRBJ1-2; CDR3 protein: CASSAGDYNYGYTF
V gene: TRBV28; CDR3 length: 12; J gene: TRBJ2-5; CDR3 protein: CASSISGETQYF
V gene: TRBV4-3; CDR3 length: 14; J gene: TRBJ1-1; CDR3 protein: CASSQDGTGAEAFF
V gene: TRBV5-8; CDR3 length: 13; J gene: TRBJ1-2; CDR3 protein: CASSFDSFYGYTF
V gene: TRBV19; CDR3 length: 14; J gene: TRBJ1-5; CDR3 protein: CASSIMTGNQPQHF
V gene: TRBV10-2; CDR3 length: 15; J gene: TRBJ2-3; CDR3 protein: CASKYGTRHTDTQYF
V gene: TRBV27; CDR3 length: 15; J gene: TRBJ1-1; CDR3 protein: CASSLRGRMNTEAFF
V gene: TRBV11-3; CDR3 length: 14; J gene: TRBJ2-7; CDR3 protein: CASSSSPRTYEQYF
V gene: TRBV6-1; CDR3 length: 14; J gene: TRBJ2-5; CDR3 protein: CASSVLATQETQYF
V gene: TRBV4-1; CDR3 length: 11; J gene: TRBJ2-2; CDR3 protein: CASSQAGELFF
V gene: TRBV5-1; CDR3 length: 16; J gene: TRBJ1-4; CDR3 protein: CASSSGTGGFLEKLFF